These T cell receptor beta chains were read from a single sample in a study of shared clonotypes between healthy human individuals. Using immunoSEQ multiplex PCR, the repertoire was profiled, and TCRdb retains in-frame clones only, with some absent. The table shows 2 million to 2.5 million clones, with over 90% occurring only once. What was sequenced was naive CD4+ T cells from PBMCs. The receptors were sampled from a young man in good health. Some clones in this sample may be carry-over from other donors' samples. CDR3s include the opening cysteine and the closing phenylalanine or tryptophan. D genes are given only for firm matches. Clone sizes are given selectively: once, few, many, or a class where the clone is expanded.

J gene,V gene,D gene,clone size,CDR3 protein,CDR3 DNA
TRBJ2-7,TRBV4-2,.,.,CASSQEKGRSHEQYF,TGTGCCAGCAGCCAAGAGAAGGGGCGATCTCACGAGCAGTACTTC
TRBJ2-6,TRBV11-2,TRBD1,.,CASSLGNPWGTGGSNVLTF,TGTGCCAGCAGCTTAGGAAACCCTTGGGGGACAGGGGGCTCCAACGTCCTGACTTTC
TRBJ1-1,TRBV10-3,.,.,CAISEAVSNTEAFF,TGTGCCATCAGTGAGGCAGTCTCGAACACTGAAGCTTTCTTT
TRBJ2-3,TRBV5-4,TRBD2,.,CASSTGLAGSTDTQYF,TGTGCCAGCAGCACGGGACTAGCGGGCAGCACAGATACGCAGTATTTT
TRBJ2-3,TRBV5-1,TRBD2,.,CASSLGASGGDTQYF,TGCGCCAGCAGCCTTGGGGCTAGCGGCGGGGATACGCAGTATTTT
TRBJ1-1,TRBV6-1,.,.,CASRSSGRGTEAFF,TGTGCCAGCAGGTCCAGCGGCAGGGGAACTGAAGCTTTCTTT
TRBJ2-5,TRBV6-5,TRBD2,once,CASSYQAGVWETQYF,TGTGCCAGCAGTTACCAAGCGGGAGTGTGGGAGACCCAGTACTTC
TRBJ2-2,TRBV15,.,.,CATSRVTGWDTGELFF,TGTGCCACCAGCAGAGTTACAGGGTGGGACACCGGGGAGCTGTTTTTT
TRBJ2-1,TRBV7-7,TRBD2,.,CASSPGTSGTSSYNEQFF,TGTGCCAGCAGCCCCGGGACTAGCGGGACCTCCTCCTACAATGAGCAGTTCTTC
TRBJ2-1,TRBV5-1,TRBD1,.,CASSMTGGQGNEQFF,TGCGCCAGCAGCATGACAGGTGGACAGGGAAATGAGCAGTTCTTC
TRBJ1-2,TRBV29-1,.,.,CSVEDRGNYGYTF,TGCAGCGTTGAAGATCGGGGGAACTATGGCTACACCTTC
TRBJ2-7,TRBV18,.,.,CASSPAAGLGYEQYF,TGTGCCAGCTCACCCGCCGCAGGGCTAGGTTACGAGCAGTACTTC
TRBJ2-3,TRBV25-1,.,.,CASSEYGLSAQYF,TGTGCCAGCAGTGAATACGGGCTATCAGCGCAGTATTTT
TRBJ1-2,TRBV28,TRBD1,.,CASSLHAWGRGYYGYTF,TGTGCCAGCAGTTTACATGCTTGGGGCAGGGGGTACTATGGCTACACCTTC
TRBJ2-4,TRBV18,.,.,CASSPLGRLNLAKNIQYF,TGTGCCAGCTCACCTCTAGGCAGGCTGAACCTAGCCAAAAACATTCAGTACTTC
TRBJ1-2,TRBV7-8,.,.,CASSFVSNYGYTF,TGTGCCAGCAGCTTCGTCAGTAACTATGGCTACACCTTC
TRBJ2-7,TRBV7-3,.,.,CASSLNRGGYEQYF,TGTGCCAGCAGCTTAAACAGAGGGGGTTACGAGCAGTACTTC
TRBJ2-1,TRBV28,.,.,CASSPVYNEQFF,TGTGCCAGCAGTCCCGTCTACAATGAGCAGTTCTTC
TRBJ1-1,TRBV7-9,TRBD1,.,CASSKQGVTEAFF,TGTGCCAGCAGCAAACAGGGGGTCACTGAAGCTTTCTTT
TRBJ2-7,TRBV28,TRBD2,.,CASSLGLAGAYEQYF,TGTGCCAGCAGTCTCGGCCTAGCGGGAGCCTACGAGCAGTACTTC
TRBJ2-7,TRBV29-1,.,.,CSALEQDHEQYF,TGCAGCGCCCTGGAACAGGACCACGAGCAGTACTTC
TRBJ2-3,TRBV9,.,.,CASSEGGLSDYASTDTQYF,TGTGCCAGCAGCGAGGGGGGACTCTCGGACTATGCTAGCACAGATACGCAGTATTTT
TRBJ1-5,TRBV7-8,.,.,CASSLAPRDQPQHF,TGTGCCAGCAGCTTAGCCCCGCGTGATCAGCCCCAGCATTTT
TRBJ2-7,TRBV20-1,.,.,CSASPDEQYF,TGCAGTGCTAGCCCCGACGAGCAGTACTTC
TRBJ2-5,TRBV29-1,.,once,CSVVGWETQYF,TGCAGCGTTGTTGGATGGGAGACCCAGTACTTC
TRBJ2-7,TRBV10-1,.,.,CASSDSEGYEQYF,TGCGCCAGCAGTGACAGTGAAGGCTACGAGCAGTACTTC
TRBJ2-3,TRBV28,TRBD2,.,CASTTSGRWTDTQYF,TGTGCCAGCACCACTAGCGGGAGGTGGACAGATACGCAGTATTTT
TRBJ1-4,TRBV5-1,.,few,CASSLGQPNEKLFF,TGCGCCAGCAGCTTGGGACAGCCTAATGAAAAACTGTTTTTT
TRBJ2-3,TRBV11-2,.,.,CASSLGLQATDTQYF,TGTGCCAGCAGCTTAGGGTTGCAAGCCACAGATACGCAGTATTTT
TRBJ1-5,TRBV28,.,few,CASSLGGAPPGQPQHF,TGTGCCAGCTCTCTCGGGGGGGCTCCTCCCGGTCAGCCCCAGCATTTT
TRBJ2-4,TRBV4-3,TRBD2,.,CASSQESAGDGIQYF,TGCGCCAGCAGCCAAGAATCCGCGGGAGATGGCATTCAGTACTTC
TRBJ1-1,TRBV6-1,TRBD1,.,CASSFRGTGNTEAFF,TGTGCCAGCAGTTTCCGAGGGACAGGGAACACTGAAGCTTTCTTT
TRBJ1-2,TRBV30,.,once,CAWNLQQVRNGYTF,TGTGCCTGGAACCTACAACAGGTTCGGAATGGCTACACCTTC
TRBJ1-1,TRBV30,.,few,CAWESHNTASIF,TGTGCCTGGGAGAGCCACAATACAGCCTCCATCTTT
TRBJ2-4,TRBV4-3,TRBD2,.,CASSRAGTSGNIQYF,TGCGCCAGCAGCCGCGCCGGGACTAGCGGGAACATTCAGTACTTC
TRBJ1-1,TRBV14,.,.,CASSRTRDSHGNTEAFF,TGTGCCAGCAGCCGCACCCGGGACTCCCACGGGAACACTGAAGCTTTCTTT
TRBJ2-5,TRBV7-3,TRBD1,.,CASSFTGTGVLYF,TGTGCCAGCAGCTTCACCGGGACAGGGGTGCTGTACTTC
TRBJ1-4,TRBV28,.,.,CASSGTSTTNEKLFF,TGTGCCAGCAGTGGGACCTCCACAACTAATGAAAAACTGTTTTTT
TRBJ2-7,TRBV2,.,.,CASNEVAYEQYF,TGTGCCAGCAACGAAGTTGCCTACGAGCAGTACTTC
TRBJ2-1,TRBV9,TRBD2,.,CASSVGVAGYNEQFF,TGTGCCAGCAGCGTAGGGGTAGCGGGGTACAATGAGCAGTTCTTC
TRBJ2-5,TRBV7-3,TRBD2,.,CASSIGLAGVGQETQYF,TGTGCCAGCAGCATAGGACTAGCGGGAGTTGGACAAGAGACCCAGTACTTC